The 3 T cell receptor beta chains in this list originate from one sample, sequenced in a study of control samples from healthy donors and cancer patients. Using immunoSEQ multiplex PCR, the repertoire was profiled, and TCRdb retains in-frame clones only, with some absent. The table includes some 150,000 clones, about 89% detected once. The sequencing input was blood. These receptors all stem from a man aged 25-45 years in good health.

V gene TRBV7-9 combines with J gene TRBJ2-2; unclear D gene. V lost 5 bases and J 6 bases, leaving 10 bases between the germline ends. This CDR3 has 13 residues. The V gene's germline CDR1 is SEHNR and CDR2 FQNEAQ (reference sequence). The CDR3 DNA reads as TGTGCCAGCAGCCCCCTGGTATCCGGGGAGCTGTTTTTT. Amino acid sequence: CASSPLVSGELFF.

This sequence joins TRBV18 and TRBJ1-6; perhaps TRBD1 as D (5 bases). Between the trimmed V and J ends, which lost 4 bases and 4 bases, there was a span of 26 bases. The CDR3 extends over 20 amino acids. The germline gives CDR1 KGHSH, CDR2 LQKENI. The CDR3 DNA sequence: TGTGCCAGCTCACATCCATCCAGGGCGCAAACAACTACATATAATTCACCCCTCCACTTT. As protein: CASSHPSRAQTTTYNSPLHF.

The V gene is TRBV7-6, the J gene TRBJ2-1; 7 bases align to TRBD2. This CDR3 spans 14 amino acids. With 5 bases clipped from V and 6 bases from J, the junction kept 7 bases outside the gene matches. Per the germline V gene, CDR1 is SGHVS and CDR2 is FNYEAQ. CDR3 in amino acids: CASSRGLSANEQFF. The CDR3 DNA sequence: TGTGCCAGCAGCCGGGGACTATCTGCCAATGAGCAGTTCTTC.